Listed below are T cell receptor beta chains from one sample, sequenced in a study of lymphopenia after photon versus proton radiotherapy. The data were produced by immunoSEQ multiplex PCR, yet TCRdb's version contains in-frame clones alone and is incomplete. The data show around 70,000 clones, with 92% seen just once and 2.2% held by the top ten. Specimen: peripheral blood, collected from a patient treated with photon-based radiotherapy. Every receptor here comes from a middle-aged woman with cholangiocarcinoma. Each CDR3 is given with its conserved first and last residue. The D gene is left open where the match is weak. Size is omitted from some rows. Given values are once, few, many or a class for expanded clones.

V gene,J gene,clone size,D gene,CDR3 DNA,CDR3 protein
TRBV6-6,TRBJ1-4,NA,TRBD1,TGTGCCAGCAGTCCCAGGGGGTCAACTAATGAAAAACTGTTTTTT,CASSPRGSTNEKLFF
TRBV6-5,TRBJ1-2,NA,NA,TGTGCCAGCAGTTACAGAGGGTTTGAGAACTATGGCTACACCTTC,CASSYRGFENYGYTF
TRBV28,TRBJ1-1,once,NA,TGTGCCAGCAGCTCCCCGTTAGTGACTGAAGCTTTCTTT,CASSSPLVTEAFF
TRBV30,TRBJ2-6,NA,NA,TGTGCCTGGGGTGGGGGCCAGGGCCGAGTCCTGACTTTC,CAWGGGQGRVLTF
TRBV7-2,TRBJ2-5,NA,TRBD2,TGTGCCAGCAGCTTACCCCGGGGGCGGGAGGCCTCAGAGACCCAGTACTTC,CASSLPRGREASETQYF
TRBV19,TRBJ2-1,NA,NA,TGTGCCAGTAGTATCCCGGGAGTGTTAGGAGAGCAGTTCTTC,CASSIPGVLGEQFF
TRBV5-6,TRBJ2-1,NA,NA,TGTGCCAGCAGCCCCGGGACGGCCTACAATGAGCAGTTCTTC,CASSPGTAYNEQFF
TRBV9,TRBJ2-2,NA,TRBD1,TGTGCCAGCAGCGTAGACCCCGGACAGGGGAACACCGGGGAGCTGTTTTTT,CASSVDPGQGNTGELFF
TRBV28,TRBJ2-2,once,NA,TGTGCCAGCAGTTTAATTTGGGGGACCGGGGAGCTGTTTTTT,CASSLIWGTGELFF
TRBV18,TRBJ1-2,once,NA,TGTGCCAGCTCACCCCCTAACCCTAACTATGGCTACACCTTC,CASSPPNPNYGYTF
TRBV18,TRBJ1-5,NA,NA,TGTGCCAGCTCACCCGGGGGGGATCAGCCCCAGCATTTT,CASSPGGDQPQHF
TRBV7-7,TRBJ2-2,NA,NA,TGTGCTAGCAGCTTGACCCGCGTAACGGGGGCGAACACCGGGGAGCTGTTTTTT,CASSLTRVTGANTGELFF
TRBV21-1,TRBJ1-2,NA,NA,TGTGCCAGCAAGGACAGGGGAAGAGGAAACTATGGCTACACCTTC,CASKDRGRGNYGYTF
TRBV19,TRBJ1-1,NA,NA,TGTGCCAGTAGTTACGGACACAAACTCACTGAAGCTTTCTTT,CASSYGHKLTEAFF
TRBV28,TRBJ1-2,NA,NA,TGTGCCACCTCTAAAAGGGCCGATAACTATGGCTACACCTTC,CATSKRADNYGYTF
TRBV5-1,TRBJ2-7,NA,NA,TGCGCCAGCCACGGGACAAACTACGAGCAGTACTTC,CASHGTNYEQYF
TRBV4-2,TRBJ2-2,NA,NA,TGTGCCAGCAGACAATGGGGCGGGACGAACACCGGGGAGCTGTTTTTT,CASRQWGGTNTGELFF
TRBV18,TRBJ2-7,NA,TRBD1,TGTGCCAGCTCACCATTGGACAGGGGGTCCGAGCAGTACTTC,CASSPLDRGSEQYF
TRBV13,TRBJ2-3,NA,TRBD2,TGTGCCAGCAGCTTCCTACTAGCGGGAGAGTCCACAGATACGCAGTATTTT,CASSFLLAGESTDTQYF
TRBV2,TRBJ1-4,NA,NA,TGTGCCAGCAGTGTTGGTCGGGGGACGTTAGGTGAAAAACTGTTTTTT,CASSVGRGTLGEKLFF
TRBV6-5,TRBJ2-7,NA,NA,TGTGCCAGCAGTTTCGCCACAGGTTACGAGCAGTACTTC,CASSFATGYEQYF
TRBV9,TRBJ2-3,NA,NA,TGTGCCAGCAGCCATCGGGACTTAAGCACAGATACGCAGTATTTT,CASSHRDLSTDTQYF
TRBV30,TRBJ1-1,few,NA,TGTGCCTGGAGTTCGGGACTGAGTATTTCTTTCTTT,CAWSSGLSISFF
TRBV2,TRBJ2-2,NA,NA,TGTGCCAGCGGAGGCCCGGGGCTTACCACTCCGGGCGGGGAGCTGTTTTTT,CASGGPGLTTPGGELFF
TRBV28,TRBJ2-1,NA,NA,TGTGCCACCCTTAGAAATGAGCAGTTCTTC,CATLRNEQFF
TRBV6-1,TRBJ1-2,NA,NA,TGTGCCAGCAGTGATCGTCTTCTTGGCTACACCTTC,CASSDRLLGYTF
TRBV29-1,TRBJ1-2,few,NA,TGCAGCGTTGATCAAATCTGTGACGGATGCTTC,CSVDQICDGCF
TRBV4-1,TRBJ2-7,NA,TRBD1,TGCGCCAGCAGCCAAGGGGGAGGCAGGGGGCAGTACGAGCAGTACTTC,CASSQGGGRGQYEQYF